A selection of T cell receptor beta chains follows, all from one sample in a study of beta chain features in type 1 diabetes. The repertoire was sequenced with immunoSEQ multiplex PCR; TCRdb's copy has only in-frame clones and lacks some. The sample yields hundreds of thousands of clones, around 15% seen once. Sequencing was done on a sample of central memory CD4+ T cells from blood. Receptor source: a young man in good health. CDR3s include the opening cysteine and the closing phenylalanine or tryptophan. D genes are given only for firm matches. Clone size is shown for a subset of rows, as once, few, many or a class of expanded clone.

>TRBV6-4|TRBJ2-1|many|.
CASSRAGSSYNEQFF
TGTGCCAGCAGTAGGGCGGGGAGCTCCTACAATGAGCAGTTCTTC
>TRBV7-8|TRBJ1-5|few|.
CASSLDIHQPQHF
TGTGCCAGCAGTCTCGACATTCATCAGCCCCAGCATTTT
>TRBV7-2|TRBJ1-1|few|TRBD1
CASSPSGTTGSEAFF
TGTGCCAGCAGCCCTAGCGGAACGACAGGGTCTGAAGCTTTCTTT
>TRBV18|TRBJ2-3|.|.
CASSPLSSGGTDTQYF
TGTGCCAGCTCACCATTATCGTCAGGGGGCACAGATACGCAGTATTTT
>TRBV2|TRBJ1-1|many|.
CAAREGSRSTEAFF
TGTGCCGCACGAGAGGGCTCTCGAAGCACTGAAGCTTTCTTT
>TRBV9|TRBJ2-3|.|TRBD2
CASSVNRGGPGTDTQYF
TGTGCCAGCAGCGTCAATCGCGGGGGGCCTGGCACAGATACGCAGTATTTT
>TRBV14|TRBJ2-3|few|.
CASSRNGFQMQYF
TGTGCCAGCAGCCGGAACGGTTTCCAAATGCAGTATTTT
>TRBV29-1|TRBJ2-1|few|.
CSVWDNEQFF
TGCAGCGTGTGGGACAATGAGCAGTTCTTC
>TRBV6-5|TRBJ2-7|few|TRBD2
CASSRPAGGKYF
TGTGCCAGCAGTCGTCCGGCGGGGGGAAAGTACTTC
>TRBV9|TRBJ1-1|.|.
CASSAPGRENTEAFF
TGTGCCAGCAGCGCGCCGGGCCGAGAGAACACTGAAGCTTTCTTT
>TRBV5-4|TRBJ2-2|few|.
CASSWRTTGELFF
TGTGCCAGCAGCTGGCGTACCACCGGGGAGCTGTTTTTT
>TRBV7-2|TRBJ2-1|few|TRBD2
CASSPGLARPNEQFF
TGTGCCAGCAGCCCGGGACTAGCGAGACCCAATGAGCAGTTCTTC
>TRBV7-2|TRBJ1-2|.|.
CASRHRSVYGYTF
TGTGCCAGCAGGCACCGGTCGGTCTATGGCTACACCTTC
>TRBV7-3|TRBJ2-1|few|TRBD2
CASSSLAGGGSEQFF
TGTGCCAGCAGCTCACTAGCGGGCGGGGGTAGTGAGCAGTTCTTC
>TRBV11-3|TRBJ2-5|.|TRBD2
CASSHQRYRGRETQYF
TGTGCCAGCAGCCACCAGCGGTATCGCGGGAGGGAGACCCAGTACTTC
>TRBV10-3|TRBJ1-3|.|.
CAISEKSRSSGNTIYF
TGTGCCATCAGTGAAAAATCAAGGAGCTCTGGAAACACCATATATTTT
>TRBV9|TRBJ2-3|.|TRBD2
CASSVGDYNTDTQYF
TGTGCCAGCAGCGTAGGGGACTATAACACAGATACGCAGTATTTT
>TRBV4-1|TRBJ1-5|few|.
CASSQTGKGNQPQHF
TGCGCCAGCAGCCAAACGGGCAAGGGCAATCAGCCCCAGCATTTT
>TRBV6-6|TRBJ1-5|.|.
CASSYMNRGQPQHF
TGTGCCAGCAGTTATATGAATCGGGGTCAGCCCCAGCATTTT
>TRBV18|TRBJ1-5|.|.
CASSPGMDSQPQHF
TGTGCCAGCTCACCAGGGATGGATTCGCAGCCCCAGCATTTT
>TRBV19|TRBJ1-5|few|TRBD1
CASRTRGYSNQPQHF
TGTGCCAGTAGAACCAGGGGGTATAGCAATCAGCCCCAGCATTTT
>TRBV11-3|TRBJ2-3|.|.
CASSLVRSADTQYF
TGTGCCAGCAGCTTAGTCAGGAGCGCAGATACGCAGTATTTT
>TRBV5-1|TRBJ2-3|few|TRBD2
CASSEAGYTDTQYF
TGCGCCAGCAGCGAAGCGGGGTACACAGATACGCAGTATTTT
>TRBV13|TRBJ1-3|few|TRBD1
CASSLDRGYGNTIYF
TGTGCCAGCAGCTTAGACAGGGGATATGGAAACACCATATATTTT
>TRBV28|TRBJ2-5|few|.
CASSGGQETQYF
TGTGCCAGCAGCGGGGGCCAAGAGACCCAGTACTTC
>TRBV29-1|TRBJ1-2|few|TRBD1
CSASQGAGGYTF
TGCAGCGCTTCCCAGGGGGCGGGAGGCTACACCTTC
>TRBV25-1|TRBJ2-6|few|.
CASRATVTGANVLTF
TGTGCCAGCAGGGCAACAGTTACCGGGGCCAACGTCCTGACTTTC
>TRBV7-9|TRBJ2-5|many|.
CASSLRAQETQYF
TGTGCCAGCAGCTTACGGGCCCAAGAGACCCAGTACTTC
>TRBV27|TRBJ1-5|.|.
CASSPRDTNQPQHF
TGTGCCAGCAGTCCTCGGGACACAAATCAGCCCCAGCATTTT
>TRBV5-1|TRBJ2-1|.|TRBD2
CASSLGLAVVDEQFF
TGCGCCAGCAGCTTGGGACTAGCGGTTGTAGATGAGCAGTTCTTC
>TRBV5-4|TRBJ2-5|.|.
CASSSPGRLQETQYF
TGTGCCAGCAGCTCCCCGGGACGGTTACAAGAGACCCAGTACTTC